The 5 T cell receptor beta chains given below trace back to one sample, sequenced in a study of cytomegalovirus exposure and HLA in healthy donors. The PCR employed 60 Vbeta primers together with 13 Jbeta primers. Profiled with immunoSEQ multiplex PCR; TCRdb holds only in-frame clones, not every one. Found here are some 79,000 clones, about 78% of them singletons; the top ten hold about 5.5%. Source material: PBMCs. These receptors were obtained from a male donor in good health and CMV-seropositive.

The chain employs TRBV10-3 and TRBJ2-7; TRBD2 is a possible D gene (6 bases). Per germline, CDR1 ENHRY and CDR2 SYGVKD. Trimming left V 9 bases short and J 5 bases short, with 20 bases between. CDR3 length: 14 amino acids. The DNA of the CDR3 is TGTGCCATGGGGAACCGGGGAGGTCTCGACGAGCAGTACTTC. Protein: CAMGNRGGLDEQYF.

The chain is built from TRBV29-1 and TRBJ1-4, with D tentatively TRBD1 (6 bases). CDR3 length equals 15 residues. The V end was cut by 3 bases, the J end by 8 bases, with 19 bases between. Germline V gene lookup returns CDR1 SQVTM and CDR2 ANQGSEA. The CDR3 region is CSVELYREGAEKLFF. The DNA for the CDR3 is TGCAGCGTTGAGCTATACAGGGAAGGGGCAGAAAAACTGTTTTTT.

V and J are TRBV5-5 and TRBJ2-2, with a tentative D call TRBD1 (5 bases). This CDR3 spans 15 amino acids. Germline CDR1 reads SGHKS; CDR2 reads YYEKEE (reference sequence). V was trimmed by 1 base and J by 6 bases, leaving 13 bases between them. The CDR3 is CASSLYPGKAGELFF. The CDR3 coding sequence is TGTGCCAGCAGCTTGTATCCAGGGAAGGCCGGGGAGCTGTTTTTT.

V and J are TRBV7-9 and TRBJ2-7; perhaps TRBD2 as D (6 bases). Germline values: CDR1 SEHNR, CDR2 FQNEAQ (reference sequence). Trimming took 5 bases from V and 12 from J, leaving 20 bases between them. CDR3 length: 13 amino acids. The CDR3 DNA follows: TGTGCCAGCAGCCAATCGTCTGGAGGGGCCTCGTACTTC. It translates to CASSQSSGGASYF.

The chain combines TRBV27 with TRBJ1-2; 9 bases map to TRBD1. The CDR3 is made up of 15 amino acids. CDR1 is MNHEY, CDR2 SMNVEV, per germline (reference sequence). The V and J ends lost 3 bases and 4 bases, in that order; junction bases with no gene match: 6. The CDR3 DNA follows: TGTGCCAGCAGTTTCGGACAGGGGTTGACCTATGGCTACACCTTC. Its translation: CASSFGQGLTYGYTF.